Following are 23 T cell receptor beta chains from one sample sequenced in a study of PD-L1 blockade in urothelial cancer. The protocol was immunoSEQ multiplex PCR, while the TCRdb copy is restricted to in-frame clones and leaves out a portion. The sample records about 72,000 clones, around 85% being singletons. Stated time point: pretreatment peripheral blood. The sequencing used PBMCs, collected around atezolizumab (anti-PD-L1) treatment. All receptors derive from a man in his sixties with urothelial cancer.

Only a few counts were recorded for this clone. CDR3 loop: CASSPGTVGNTIYF. For the CDR3, the DNA is TGCGCCAGCAGCCCCGGGACAGTTGGAAACACCATATATTTT. The chain is built from TRBV5-1 and TRBJ1-3; 7 nucleotides align to TRBD1. The CDR3 contains 14 residues. With 4 bases clipped from V and 3 bases from J, the junction kept 4 bases outside the gene matches. Germline CDR1 is SGHRS and CDR2 is YFSETQ.

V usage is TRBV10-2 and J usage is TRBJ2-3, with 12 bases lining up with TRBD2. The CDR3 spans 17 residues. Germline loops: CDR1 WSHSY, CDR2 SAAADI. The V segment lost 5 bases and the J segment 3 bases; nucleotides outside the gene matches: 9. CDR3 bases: TGCGCCAGCAGTACCCCCCTAGCGGGGGGGGAAACAGATACGCAGTATTTT. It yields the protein CASSTPLAGGETDTQYF.

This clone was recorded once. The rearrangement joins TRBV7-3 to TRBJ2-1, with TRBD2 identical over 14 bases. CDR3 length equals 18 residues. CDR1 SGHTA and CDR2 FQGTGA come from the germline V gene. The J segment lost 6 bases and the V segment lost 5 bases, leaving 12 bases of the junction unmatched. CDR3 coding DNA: TGTGCCAGCAGCCCTAGACTAGCGGGGGGGCCGATGGGCAATGAGCAGTTCTTC. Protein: CASSPRLAGGPMGNEQFF.

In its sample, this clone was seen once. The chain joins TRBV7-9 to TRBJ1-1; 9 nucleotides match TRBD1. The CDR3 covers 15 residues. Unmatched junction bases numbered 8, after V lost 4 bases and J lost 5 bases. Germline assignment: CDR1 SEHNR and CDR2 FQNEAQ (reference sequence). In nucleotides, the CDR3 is TGTGCCAGCAGCTCCGGACAGGGGTCGGGAACTGAAGCTTTCTTT. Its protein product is CASSSGQGSGTEAFF.

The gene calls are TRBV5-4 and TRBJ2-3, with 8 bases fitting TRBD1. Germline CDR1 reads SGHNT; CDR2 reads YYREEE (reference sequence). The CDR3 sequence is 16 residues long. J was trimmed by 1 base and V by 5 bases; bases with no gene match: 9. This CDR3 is CASRRPGGSGTDTQYF. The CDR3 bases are TGTGCCAGCAGACGCCCAGGGGGCAGCGGCACAGATACGCAGTATTTT. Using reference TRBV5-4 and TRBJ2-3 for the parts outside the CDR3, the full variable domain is ETGVTQSPTHLIKTRGQQVTLRCSSQSGHNTVSWYQQALGQGPQFIFQYYREEENGRGNFPPRFSGLQFPNYSSELNVNALELDDSALYLCASRRPGGSGTDTQYFGPGTRLTVL.

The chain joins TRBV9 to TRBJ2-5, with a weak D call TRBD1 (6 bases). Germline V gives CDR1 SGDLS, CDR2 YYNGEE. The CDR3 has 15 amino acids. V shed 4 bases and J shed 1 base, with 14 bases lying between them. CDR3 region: CASSPEGGTQETQYF. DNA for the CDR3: TGTGCCAGCAGCCCCGAAGGGGGAACCCAAGAGACCCAGTACTTC.

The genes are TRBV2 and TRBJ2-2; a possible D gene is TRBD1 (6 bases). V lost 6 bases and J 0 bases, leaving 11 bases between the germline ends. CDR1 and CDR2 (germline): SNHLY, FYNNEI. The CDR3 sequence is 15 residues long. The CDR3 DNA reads TGTGCCAGCAGCGTGGACAGCGCGAACACCGGGGAGCTGTTTTTT. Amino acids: CASSVDSANTGELFF.

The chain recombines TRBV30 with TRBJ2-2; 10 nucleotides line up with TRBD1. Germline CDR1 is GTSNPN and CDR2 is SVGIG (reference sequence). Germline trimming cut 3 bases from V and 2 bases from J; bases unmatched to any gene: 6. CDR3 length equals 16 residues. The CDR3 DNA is TGTGCCTGGAGCGACGGGGACAGGGGTAACACCGGGGAGCTGTTTTTT. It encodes CAWSDGDRGNTGELFF.

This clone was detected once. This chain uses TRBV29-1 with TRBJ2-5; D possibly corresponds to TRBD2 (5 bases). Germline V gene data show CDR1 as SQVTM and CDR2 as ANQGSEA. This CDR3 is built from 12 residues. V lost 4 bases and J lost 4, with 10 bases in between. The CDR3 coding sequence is TGCAGCGTTGGGCGGGTTGGAGAGACCCAGTACTTC. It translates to CSVGRVGETQYF.

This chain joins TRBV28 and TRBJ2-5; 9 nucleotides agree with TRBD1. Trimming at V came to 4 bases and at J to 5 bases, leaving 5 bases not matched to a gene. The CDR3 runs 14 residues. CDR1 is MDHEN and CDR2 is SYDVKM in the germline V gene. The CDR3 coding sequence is TGTGCCAGCAGTTCCCGGACAGGGGAGGAGACCCAGTACTTC. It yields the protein CASSSRTGEETQYF.

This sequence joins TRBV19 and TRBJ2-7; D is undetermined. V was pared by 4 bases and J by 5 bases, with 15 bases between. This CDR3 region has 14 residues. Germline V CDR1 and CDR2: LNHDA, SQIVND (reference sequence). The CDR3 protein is CASSRVALGHEQYF. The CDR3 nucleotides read TGTGCCAGTAGTAGGGTAGCCCTAGGTCACGAGCAGTACTTC.

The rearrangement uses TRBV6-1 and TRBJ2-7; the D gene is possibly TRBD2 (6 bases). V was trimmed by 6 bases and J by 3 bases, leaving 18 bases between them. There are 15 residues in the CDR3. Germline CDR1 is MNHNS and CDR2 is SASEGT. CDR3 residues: CASRGERDFDYEQYF. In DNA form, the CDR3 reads TGTGCCAGCAGGGGAGAGAGGGACTTTGACTACGAGCAGTACTTC.

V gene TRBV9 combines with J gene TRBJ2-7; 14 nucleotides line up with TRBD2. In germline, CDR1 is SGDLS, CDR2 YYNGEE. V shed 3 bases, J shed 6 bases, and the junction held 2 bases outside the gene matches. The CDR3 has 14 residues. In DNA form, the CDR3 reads TGTGCCAGCAGCGGGGGACTAGCGGGGGCCGAGCAGTACTTC. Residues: CASSGGLAGAEQYF.

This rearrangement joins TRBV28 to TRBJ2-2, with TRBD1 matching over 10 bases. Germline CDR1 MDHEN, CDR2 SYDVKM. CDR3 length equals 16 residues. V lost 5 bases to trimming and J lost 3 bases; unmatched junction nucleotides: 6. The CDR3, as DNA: TGTGCCAGCAGTCCCCGACAGGGGGCCGACACCGGGGAGCTGTTTTTT. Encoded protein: CASSPRQGADTGELFF. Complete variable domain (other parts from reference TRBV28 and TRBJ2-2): DVKVTQSSRYLVKRTGEKVFLECVQDMDHENMFWYRQDPGLGLRLIYFSYDVKMKEKGDIPEGYSVSREKKERFSLILESASTNQTSMYLCASSPRQGADTGELFFGEGSRLTVL.

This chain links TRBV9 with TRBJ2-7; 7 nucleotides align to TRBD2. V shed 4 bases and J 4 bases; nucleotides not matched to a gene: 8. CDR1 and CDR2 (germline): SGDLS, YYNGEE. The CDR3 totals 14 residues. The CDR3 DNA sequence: TGTGCCAGCAGCCCAAGGGAGGGGAAGTACGAGCAGTACTTC. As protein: CASSPREGKYEQYF. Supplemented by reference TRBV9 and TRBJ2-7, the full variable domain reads DSGVTQTPKHLITATGQRVTLRCSPRSGDLSVYWYQQSLDQGLQFLIQYYNGEERAKGNILERFSAQQFPDLHSELNLSSLELGDSALYFCASSPREGKYEQYFGPGTRLTVT.

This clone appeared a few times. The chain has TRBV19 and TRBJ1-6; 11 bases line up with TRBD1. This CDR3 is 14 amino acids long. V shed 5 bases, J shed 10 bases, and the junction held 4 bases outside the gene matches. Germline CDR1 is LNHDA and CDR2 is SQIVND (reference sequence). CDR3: CASSPDRGRSPLHF. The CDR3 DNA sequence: TGTGCCAGTAGTCCGGACAGGGGGCGATCACCCCTCCACTTT.

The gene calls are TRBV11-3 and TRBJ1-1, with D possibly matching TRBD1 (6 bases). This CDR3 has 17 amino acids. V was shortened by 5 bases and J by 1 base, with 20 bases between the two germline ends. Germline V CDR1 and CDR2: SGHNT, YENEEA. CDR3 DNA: TGTGCCAGCAGCGTAACAGGGTTTCCTTTCCCGAACACTGAAGCTTTCTTT. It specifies CASSVTGFPFPNTEAFF.

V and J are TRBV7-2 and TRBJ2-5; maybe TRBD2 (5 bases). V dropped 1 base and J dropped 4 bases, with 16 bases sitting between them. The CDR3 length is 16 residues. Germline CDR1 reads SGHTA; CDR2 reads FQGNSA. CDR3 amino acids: CASSLDWTAARETQYF. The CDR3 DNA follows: TGTGCCAGCAGCTTAGATTGGACTGCAGCGCGAGAGACCCAGTACTTC.

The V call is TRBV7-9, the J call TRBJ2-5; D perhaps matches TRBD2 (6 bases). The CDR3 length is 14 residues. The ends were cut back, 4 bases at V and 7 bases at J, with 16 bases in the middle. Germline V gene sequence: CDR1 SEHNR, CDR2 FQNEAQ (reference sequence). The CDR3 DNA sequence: TGTGCCAGCAGCTGGGGAAATAGCGGAGGGACCCAGTACTTC. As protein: CASSWGNSGGTQYF. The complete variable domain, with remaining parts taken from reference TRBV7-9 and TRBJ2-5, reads DTGVSQNPRHKITKRGQNVTFRCDPISEHNRLYWYRQTLGQGPEFLTYFQNEAQLEKSRLLSDRFSAERPKGSFSTLEIQRTEQGDSAMYLCASSWGNSGGTQYFGPGTRLLVL.

CDR3 region: CASSRTGAKETQYF. The DNA of the CDR3 is TGTGCCAGCAGCCGGACAGGGGCCAAAGAGACCCAGTACTTC. V gene TRBV6-5 combines with J gene TRBJ2-5; 9 positions match TRBD1. The CDR3 loop spans 14 amino acids. The J segment lost 3 bases and the V segment lost 6 bases, leaving 5 bases of the junction unmatched. In germline, CDR1 is MNHEY, CDR2 SVGAGI.

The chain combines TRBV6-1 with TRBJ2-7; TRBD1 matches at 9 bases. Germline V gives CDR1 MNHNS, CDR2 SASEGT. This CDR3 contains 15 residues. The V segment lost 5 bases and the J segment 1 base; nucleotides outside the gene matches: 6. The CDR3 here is CASSIGTGTSYEQYF. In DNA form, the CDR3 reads TGTGCCAGCAGTATCGGGACAGGGACTTCCTACGAGCAGTACTTC.

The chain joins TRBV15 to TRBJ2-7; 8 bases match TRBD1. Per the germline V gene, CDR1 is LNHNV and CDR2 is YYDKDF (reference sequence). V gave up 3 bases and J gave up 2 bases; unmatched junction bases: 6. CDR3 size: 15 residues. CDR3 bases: TGTGCCACCAGCAGGGGACAGGTTCGGCCCTACGAGCAGTACTTC. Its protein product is CATSRGQVRPYEQYF. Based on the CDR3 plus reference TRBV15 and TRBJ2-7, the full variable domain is DAMVIQNPRYQVTQFGKPVTLSCSQTLNHNVMYWYQQKSSQAPKLLFHYYDKDFNNEADTPDNFQSRRPNTSFCFLDIRSPGLGDTAMYLCATSRGQVRPYEQYFGPGTRLTVT.

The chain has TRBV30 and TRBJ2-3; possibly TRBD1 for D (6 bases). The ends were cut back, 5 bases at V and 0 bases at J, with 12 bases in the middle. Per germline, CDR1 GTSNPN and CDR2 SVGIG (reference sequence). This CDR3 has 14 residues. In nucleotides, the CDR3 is TGTGCCTGGGGGGGCGGGCCCAGCACAGATACGCAGTATTTT. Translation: CAWGGGPSTDTQYF.